A single sample gave rise to the 20 T cell receptor beta chains below, sequenced in a study of T cell responses to AZD1222 COVID-19 vaccine. Here immunoSEQ multiplex PCR was the method, and the copy in TCRdb shows in-frame clones only, minus some. The repertoire has 200,000 to 250,000 clones, just over 90% of them found once; the top ten carry less than 1.2%. This material consisted of peripheral blood, taken on day 0 of MenACWY control vaccination. The receptors shown here come from an adult in good health.

The V and J genes are TRBV3-1 (or the pseudogene TRBV3-2) and TRBJ1-3; 9 nucleotides agree with TRBD1. Germline V gene data show CDR1 as LGHDT and CDR2 as YNNKEL (reference sequence). CDR3 size: 16 residues. V shed 4 bases, J shed 4 bases, and the junction held 8 bases outside the gene matches. This chain's CDR3 is CASSLRTGARGNTIYF. The CDR3 DNA reads TGTGCCAGCAGCCTAAGGACAGGGGCTAGGGGAAACACCATATATTTT.

The chain uses TRBV4-3 and TRBJ1-5, with a tentative D call TRBD1 (6 bases). This CDR3 has 15 amino acids. Trimming stripped 6 bases from V and 4 bases from J, with 16 bases between. Germline CDR1 and CDR2: LGHNA and YSLEER. CDR3 sequence reads: CASSHDLGANQPQHF. The CDR3 DNA follows: TGCGCCAGCAGTCATGATCTGGGGGCTAATCAGCCCCAGCATTTT.

The V gene is TRBV7-9, the J gene TRBJ1-1, with a tentative D call TRBD1 (6 bases). The length of the CDR3 is 15 residues. Between the trimmed V and J ends, which lost 5 bases and 5 bases, there was a span of 18 bases. Germline lookup yields CDR1 SEHNR and CDR2 FQNEAQ (reference sequence). This CDR3 is CASSVLRDKGTEAFF. The CDR3 DNA sequence: TGTGCCAGCAGCGTACTCCGGGACAAGGGGACTGAAGCTTTCTTT.

The chain is built from TRBV30 and TRBJ1-6, with 9 bases aligning to TRBD1. Losses at the gene ends were 7 bases for V and 8 bases for J; bases not matched to a gene: 9. CDR1 and CDR2 from the germline V gene are GTSNPN and SVGIG (reference sequence). This CDR3 contains 14 residues. For the CDR3, the DNA is TGTGCCTTACACCCGGGACAGGGTGATTCACCCCTCCACTTT. Its translation: CALHPGQGDSPLHF.

The chain is built from TRBV19 and TRBJ1-2; D not certain. The CDR3 contains 13 residues. Trimming removed 2 bases from V and 7 bases from J, with 11 bases in between. The germline CDR1 and CDR2 sequences are LNHDA and SQIVND (reference sequence). This chain's CDR3 is CASSITPDFGYTF. Written as DNA, the CDR3 is TGTGCCAGTAGTATAACGCCCGATTTTGGCTACACCTTC. Full variable domain (rest looked up from reference TRBV19 and TRBJ1-2): DGGITQSPKYLFRKEGQNVTLSCEQNLNHDAMYWYRQDPGQGLRLIYYSQIVNDFQKGDIAEGYSVSREKKESFPLTVTSAQKNPTAFYLCASSITPDFGYTFGSGTRLTVV.

The rearrangement links TRBV9 to TRBJ1-4, with a tentative D call TRBD1 (5 bases). The CDR3 length is 16 residues. CDR1 and CDR2 from the germline V gene are SGDLS and YYNGEE. The V end was cut by 1 base, the J end by 2 bases, with 12 bases between. The CDR3 coding sequence is TGTGCCAGCAGCGTAAGTCCGAGACAGACTAATGAAAAACTGTTTTTT. Its protein product is CASSVSPRQTNEKLFF.

The chain uses TRBV5-6 and TRBJ2-7; D is unresolved. The V gene lost 2 bases and the J gene lost 2 bases, with 11 bases spanning the gap. The CDR3 has 14 residues. The germline CDR1 and CDR2 sequences are SGHDT and YYEEEE. CDR3 sequence (DNA): TGTGCCAGCAGCTTTAGGGTTCCCCCCTACGAGCAGTACTTC. It translates to CASSFRVPPYEQYF.

The V call is TRBV7-6, the J call TRBJ2-3; D is uncertain. The CDR3 is 11 residues long. The V end was cut by 2 bases, the J end by 4 bases, with 1 base between. The germline CDR1 and CDR2 sequences are SGHVS and FNYEAQ. The chain's CDR3 is CASSLSDTQYF. CDR3 nucleotide sequence: TGTGCCAGCAGCTTATCAGATACGCAGTATTTT.

This chain links TRBV6-2 or TRBV6-3 with TRBJ1-2, with TRBD1 identical over 8 bases. CDR3 length equals 12 residues. Trimming took 5 bases from V and 6 from J; bases not matched to a gene: 2. The germline V gene has CDR1 MNHEY and CDR2 SVGEGT. CDR3 amino acids: CASSPTGDGYTF. As DNA, the CDR3 is TGTGCCAGCAGTCCGACAGGGGATGGCTACACCTTC.

The chain carries TRBV5-6 and TRBJ1-1; 8 nucleotides line up with TRBD1. CDR3 length: 14 residues. Germline V gene data show CDR1 as SGHDT and CDR2 as YYEEEE. J lost 0 bases, V lost 5 bases, and 3 bases had no gene match. The CDR3 sequence: CASSWTGLNTEAFF. The CDR3 nucleotides read TGTGCCAGCAGTTGGACAGGGCTGAACACTGAAGCTTTCTTT.

The rearrangement joins TRBV11-2 to TRBJ2-6, with no clear D. Germline V gives CDR1 SGHAT, CDR2 FQNNGV. This CDR3 is built from 15 residues. V was pared by 4 bases and J by 1 base, with 8 bases between. The CDR3 DNA follows: TGTGCCAGCAGCTGGGGTGGTTCTGGGGCCAACGTCCTGACTTTC. Residues: CASSWGGSGANVLTF.

This sequence joins TRBV6-1 and TRBJ2-3; D is ambiguous. The CDR3 covers 16 residues. Germline CDR1 reads MNHNS; CDR2 reads SASEGT. The ends were cut back, 1 base at V and 3 bases at J, with 14 bases in the middle. The CDR3 DNA reads TGTGCCAGCAGTGAAGGCTCGGGTAGGGCGACAGATACGCAGTATTTT. Translating gives CASSEGSGRATDTQYF.

The chain has TRBV11-2 and TRBJ1-4; D is possibly TRBD1 (6 bases). Germline CDR1 and CDR2: SGHAT and FQNNGV. This CDR3 has 16 residues. Trimming removed 5 bases at V and 0 bases at J, with 13 bases between. DNA of the CDR3: TGTGCCAGCAGCGTACAACAGGGTACAACTAATGAAAAACTGTTTTTT. Translation gives CASSVQQGTTNEKLFF.

The rearrangement uses TRBV30 and TRBJ2-3; D tentatively fits TRBD1 or TRBD2 (6 bases each). Trimming cost V 3 bases and J 1 base, with 11 bases left between them. Germline V gene data show CDR1 as GTSNPN and CDR2 as SVGIG (reference sequence). The CDR3 is 14 residues long. CDR3 loop: CAWSGGWGTDTQYF. The CDR3 DNA is TGTGCCTGGAGCGGGGGCTGGGGCACAGATACGCAGTATTTT.

This sequence joins TRBV12-3 or TRBV12-4 and TRBJ1-2, with D tentatively TRBD1 (5 bases). V was cut by 7 bases and J by 6 bases, with 12 bases left in between. CDR3 size: 12 residues. The CDR3 is CASTWRGDGYTF. In nucleotides, the CDR3 is TGTGCCAGCACCTGGAGAGGGGATGGCTACACCTTC.

The chain recombines TRBV29-1 with TRBJ1-1; D ambiguous. Trimming cost V 1 base and J 0 bases, with 12 bases left between them. Germline-derived CDR1 and CDR2 are SQVTM and ANQGSEA. This CDR3 region has 15 residues. CDR3 sequence (DNA): TGCAGCGTTGAAGGCGTTGACGGACTGAACACTGAAGCTTTCTTT. It codes for CSVEGVDGLNTEAFF.

The chain carries TRBV30 and TRBJ2-5; possible D gene TRBD2, 7 bases. From germline, CDR1 is GTSNPN and CDR2 SVGIG (reference sequence). V dropped 1 base and J dropped 7 bases, with 13 bases sitting between them. This CDR3 is 13 amino acids long. The CDR3 loop reads CAWSEGGPRTQYF. As DNA, the CDR3 is TGTGCCTGGAGTGAGGGGGGGCCTCGGACCCAGTACTTC.

CDR3 amino acids: CASSPTHLAEGRETQYF. In nucleotides, the CDR3 is TGTGCCAGCAGCCCAACCCACTTGGCGGAGGGAAGAGAGACCCAGTACTTC. The chain couples TRBV7-9 to TRBJ2-5; D may be TRBD2 (6 bases). Germline V lookup: CDR1 SEHNR, CDR2 FQNEAQ (reference sequence). The V and J ends lost 5 bases and 4 bases respectively, with 23 bases between them. There are 17 residues in the CDR3. Full variable domain (outside the CDR3, taken from reference TRBV7-9 and TRBJ2-5): DTGVSQNPRHKITKRGQNVTFRCDPISEHNRLYWYRQTLGQGPEFLTYFQNEAQLEKSRLLSDRFSAERPKGSFSTLEIQRTEQGDSAMYLCASSPTHLAEGRETQYFGPGTRLLVL.

The CDR3 spells CASSPPGVTKNIQYF. DNA of the CDR3: TGTGCCAGCTCACCACCGGGGGTAACCAAAAACATTCAGTACTTC. V is TRBV18 and J is TRBJ2-4; D may be TRBD1 or TRBD2 (5 bases each). Looked up from germline, CDR1 is KGHSH and CDR2 is LQKENI. Trimming took 0 bases from V and 2 from J, leaving 8 bases between them. The CDR3 covers 15 residues.

This clone was recorded only once. This chain connects TRBV15 to TRBJ1-3, with D perhaps TRBD1 (6 bases). The CDR3 covers 15 residues. V lost 5 bases, J lost 4 bases, and 15 bases lay in between. Germline V gives CDR1 LNHNV, CDR2 YYDKDF (reference sequence). The CDR3 coding sequence is TGTGCCACCAGCGGGGGCGGACCAGTAGGAAACACCATATATTTT. It is translated as CATSGGGPVGNTIYF.